This passage covers 14 T cell receptor beta chains from one sample sequenced in a study of identical twins. Each CDR3 protein gets one entry after TCRdb re-called the 5' RACE reads with MiXCR. Of 450,000 to 600,000 distinct CDR3 sequences listed, about a fifth are singletons. These data were also reused for a study on yellow fever vaccine responses in identical twins.

Sequencing input: CD4+ T cells sorted from blood. These TCRs come from a woman under 30 in good health.

The genes are TRBV7-9 and TRBJ1-1, with D possibly matching TRBD1 (5 bases). This CDR3 region has 14 residues. V gave up 5 bases and J gave up 5 bases, with 15 bases separating them. Germline-derived CDR1 and CDR2 are SEHNR and FQNEAQ (reference sequence). CDR3 DNA sequence: TGTGCCAGCAGCCTACAGGCCGAGAGGACTGAAGCTTTCTTT. Translating gives CASSLQAERTEAFF.

V is TRBV20-1 and J is TRBJ1-1; D is ambiguous. The length of the CDR3 is 10 residues. Germline V gives CDR1 DFQATT, CDR2 SNEGSKA (reference sequence). V was pared by 3 bases and J by 14 bases, with 13 bases between. This CDR3 is CSASQQMVFF. Here the CDR3 DNA reads TGCAGTGCTAGTCAGCAGATGGTATTCTTT.

V gene TRBV7-3 combines with J gene TRBJ2-7; 10 positions match TRBD2. Germline CDR1 and CDR2: SGHTA and FQGTGA. With 5 bases clipped from V and 1 base from J, the junction kept 5 bases outside the gene matches. This CDR3 region has 15 residues. The CDR3 is CASSAVAGGSYEQYF. CDR3 sequence (DNA): TGTGCCAGCAGCGCCGTAGCGGGAGGTTCCTACGAGCAGTACTTC.

The rearrangement uses TRBV29-1 and TRBJ2-5, with D perhaps matching TRBD2 (5 bases). CDR3 length: 14 residues. Per the germline V gene, CDR1 is SQVTM and CDR2 is ANQGSEA. The V end was cut by 2 bases, the J end by 7 bases, with 17 bases between. CDR3 amino acids: CSVELLAPSGTQYF. CDR3 coding DNA: TGCAGCGTTGAATTGCTAGCCCCGTCGGGGACCCAGTACTTC.

This clonotype was counted between two and nine times. This chain connects TRBV5-1 to TRBJ1-4; a weak D match, TRBD1 (5 bases). Looked up from germline, CDR1 is SGHRS and CDR2 is YFSETQ. Trimming stripped 3 bases from V and 0 bases from J, with 9 bases between. The CDR3 extends over 15 amino acids. CDR3 region: CASSSQGATNEKLFF. The CDR3 region has the DNA TGCGCCAGCAGCTCCCAGGGTGCAACTAATGAAAAACTGTTTTTT.

The rearrangement links TRBV28 to TRBJ1-2; a weak D match, TRBD1 (5 bases). Germline lookup yields CDR1 MDHEN and CDR2 SYDVKM. The V and J ends lost 5 bases and 1 base respectively, with 26 bases between them. The CDR3 has 19 residues. The CDR3 nucleotides are TGTGCCAGCAGTCATCTGGGACTCGGGAGGCCGGGGATTAACTATGGCTACACCTTC. This encodes CASSHLGLGRPGINYGYTF.

This clonotype has a handful of counts. The V gene is TRBV6-1, the J gene TRBJ1-1; D is unclear. CDR3 length equals 12 residues. V shed 5 bases and J shed 8 bases, with 12 bases lying between them. The V gene's germline CDR1 is MNHNS and CDR2 SASEGT. DNA for the CDR3: TGTGCCAGCAGTTATGGACGGGTGGAAGCTTTCTTT. It is translated as CASSYGRVEAFF.

This clonotype showed up just a few times. The chain carries TRBV7-9 and TRBJ2-3; no reliable D call. The CDR3 is 13 amino acids. Trimming removed 2 bases from V and 3 bases from J, with 6 bases in between. The germline V gene encodes CDR1 SEHNR and CDR2 FQNEAQ (reference sequence). The CDR3 region is CASSLLTTDTQYF. CDR3 nucleotide sequence: TGTGCCAGCAGCTTATTAACGACAGATACGCAGTATTTT.

This clonotype occurred a few times. This chain's CDR3 is CASSVSTEEDEKLFF. CDR3 DNA sequence: TGTGCCAGCAGTGTATCCACAGAAGAGGATGAAAAACTGTTTTTT. V and J are TRBV28 and TRBJ1-4, with D unclear. V dropped 5 bases and J dropped 6 bases, with 16 bases sitting between them. The CDR3 contains 15 residues. From germline, CDR1 is MDHEN and CDR2 SYDVKM.

This clonotype was seen ten or more times. The gene calls are TRBV5-1 and TRBJ2-1; weak D call: TRBD2 (6 bases). The V end lost 0 bases, the J end lost 10 bases, and 17 bases lay between the germline ends. Per the germline V gene, CDR1 is SGHRS and CDR2 is YFSETQ. The CDR3 loop spans 15 amino acids. The CDR3: CASSLAGTPGLEQFF. The CDR3 region has the DNA TGCGCCAGCAGCTTGGCCGGGACTCCCGGCTTGGAGCAGTTCTTC.

The rearrangement joins TRBV9 to TRBJ2-2; D not resolved. V lost 0 bases to trimming and J lost 5 bases, with 8 bases between them. This CDR3 spans 14 amino acids. Germline lookup yields CDR1 SGDLS and CDR2 YYNGEE. This chain's CDR3 is CASSVEPGTGELFF. DNA of the CDR3: TGTGCCAGCAGCGTAGAGCCCGGGACCGGGGAGCTGTTTTTT.

V usage is TRBV20-1 and J usage is TRBJ1-5; TRBD1 might be the D (6 bases). The ends were cut back, 4 bases at V and 0 bases at J, with 16 bases in the middle. Germline CDR1 reads DFQATT; CDR2 reads SNEGSKA (reference sequence). This CDR3 is built from 16 residues. The CDR3 DNA sequence: TGCAGTGCTAAGCAGGGGACCACTTATAGCAATCAGCCCCAGCATTTT. This codes for CSAKQGTTYSNQPQHF.

There are many counts of this clonotype. This chain joins TRBV20-1 and TRBJ1-4, with a weak D call TRBD1 (5 bases). From germline, CDR1 is DFQATT and CDR2 SNEGSKA (reference sequence). V was trimmed by 6 bases and J by 13 bases, leaving 15 bases between them. This CDR3 contains 11 residues. The DNA of the CDR3 is TGCAGTGCCCTCGACAGAATTGGACTGTTTTTT. Residues: CSALDRIGLFF.

This chain links TRBV24-1 with TRBJ2-3; TRBD1 aligns across 9 bases. This CDR3 has 15 amino acids. Looked up from germline, CDR1 is KGHDR and CDR2 is SFDVKD. V lost 5 bases, J lost 4 bases, and 6 bases stayed unmatched. CDR3 region: CATSARDRASDTQYF. The CDR3 bases are TGTGCCACCAGTGCGCGGGACAGGGCATCAGATACGCAGTATTTT.